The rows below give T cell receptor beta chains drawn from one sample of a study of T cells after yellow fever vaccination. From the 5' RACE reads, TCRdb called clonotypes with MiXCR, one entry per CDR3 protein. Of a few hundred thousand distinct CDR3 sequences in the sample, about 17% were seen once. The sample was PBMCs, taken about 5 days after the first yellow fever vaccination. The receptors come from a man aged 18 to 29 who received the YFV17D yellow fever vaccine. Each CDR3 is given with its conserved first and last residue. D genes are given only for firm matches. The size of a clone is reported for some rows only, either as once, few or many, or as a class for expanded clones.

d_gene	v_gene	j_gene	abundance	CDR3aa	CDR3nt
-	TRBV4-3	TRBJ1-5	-	CASSQDMSSNQPQHF	TGCGCCAGCAGCCAAGATATGAGTAGCAATCAGCCCCAGCATTTT
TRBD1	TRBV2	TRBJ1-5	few	CASSENRGEQPQHF	TGTGCCAGCAGTGAAAACAGGGGGGAACAGCCCCAGCATTTT
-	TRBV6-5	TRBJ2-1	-	CASSYRLDGHEQFF	TGTGCCAGCAGTTACCGGCTAGACGGGCATGAGCAGTTCTTC
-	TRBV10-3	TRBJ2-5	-	CAISPRGPQETQYF	TGTGCCATCAGTCCCAGGGGACCCCAAGAGACCCAGTACTTC
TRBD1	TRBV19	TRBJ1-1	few	CASSIIDRETEAFF	TGTGCCAGTAGTATAATCGACAGGGAAACTGAAGCTTTCTTT
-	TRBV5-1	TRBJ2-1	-	CASSLSWGAYNEQFF	TGCGCCAGCAGCTTGTCGTGGGGGGCCTACAATGAGCAGTTCTTC
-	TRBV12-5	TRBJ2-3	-	CASGSSIVSDTQYF	TGTGCTAGTGGTTCGTCCATAGTTTCAGATACGCAGTATTTT
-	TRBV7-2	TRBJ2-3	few	CASSPGVRNTQYF	TGTGCCAGCAGCCCAGGGGTCCGCAATACGCAGTATTTT
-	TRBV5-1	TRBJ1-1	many	CASSLDPTAEAFF	TGCGCCAGCAGCTTGGATCCGACAGCTGAAGCTTTCTTT
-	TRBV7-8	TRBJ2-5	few	CASSVTPLYREQGDRETQYF	TGTGCCAGCAGCGTAACCCCACTTTACAGGGAGCAAGGTGATAGAGAGACCCAGTACTTC
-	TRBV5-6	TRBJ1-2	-	CASSIPQGYGYTF	TGTGCCAGCAGCATCCCCCAGGGCTATGGCTACACCTTC
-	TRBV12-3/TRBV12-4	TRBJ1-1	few	CASRHAGLTEAFF	TGTGCCAGCAGACATGCAGGGTTGACTGAAGCTTTCTTT
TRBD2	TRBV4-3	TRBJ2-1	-	CASSQETSSGFFSSYNEQFF	TGCGCCAGCAGCCAAGAAACGTCTAGCGGGTTTTTTAGCTCCTACAATGAGCAGTTCTTC
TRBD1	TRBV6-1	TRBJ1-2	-	CASTRLDRDRGQVLYGYTF	TGTGCCAGCACCCGACTTGACCGGGACAGGGGCCAAGTCCTCTATGGCTACACCTTC
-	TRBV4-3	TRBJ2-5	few	CASSQGPGQGGGQETQYF	TGCGCCAGCAGCCAAGGCCCCGGGCAGGGGGGAGGTCAAGAGACCCAGTACTTC
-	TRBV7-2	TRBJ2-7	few	CASKGGGGYEQYF	TGTGCCAGCAAGGGGGGGGGAGGCTACGAGCAGTACTTC
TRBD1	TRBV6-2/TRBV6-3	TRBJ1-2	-	CASTPGQYYGYTF	TGTGCCAGCACTCCGGGACAGTACTATGGCTACACCTTC
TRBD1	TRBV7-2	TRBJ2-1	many	CASIISGGLDEQFF	TGTGCCAGCATCATCTCAGGGGGCTTAGATGAGCAGTTCTTC
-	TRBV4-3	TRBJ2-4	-	CASSPSRLVAKNIQYF	TGCGCCAGCAGCCCAAGCCGGCTCGTAGCCAAAAACATTCAGTACTTC
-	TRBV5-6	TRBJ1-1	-	CASSLGPPTGNTEAFF	TGTGCCAGCAGCTTGGGGCCTCCAACGGGGAACACTGAAGCTTTCTTT
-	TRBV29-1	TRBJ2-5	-	CSVEVGGETQYF	TGCAGCGTTGAAGTCGGAGGGGAGACCCAGTACTTC
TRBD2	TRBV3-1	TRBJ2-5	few	CASSPGSGLAGGGTQYF	TGTGCCAGCAGCCCCGGAAGTGGACTAGCGGGGGGGGGGACCCAGTACTTC
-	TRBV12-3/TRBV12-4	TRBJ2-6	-	CASSLADRAISGANVLTF	TGTGCCAGCAGTTTGGCGGACAGAGCCATCTCTGGGGCCAACGTCCTGACTTTC
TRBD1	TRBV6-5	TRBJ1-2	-	CASSYSTGEVYGYTF	TGTGCCAGCAGTTACTCTACAGGGGAGGTCTATGGCTACACCTTC
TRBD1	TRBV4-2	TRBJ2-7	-	CASSRTGTDSSYEQYF	TGTGCCAGCAGCCGCACCGGGACAGACAGCTCCTACGAGCAGTACTTC
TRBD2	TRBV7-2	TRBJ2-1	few	CASSPRTSGGSNEQFF	TGTGCCAGCAGCCCTCGGACTAGCGGGGGAAGTAATGAGCAGTTCTTC
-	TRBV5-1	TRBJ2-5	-	CASSAGTGDETQYF	TGCGCCAGCAGCGCAGGGACCGGGGACGAGACCCAGTACTTC
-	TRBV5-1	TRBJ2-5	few	CASRVDLETQYF	TGCGCCAGCAGGGTTGATTTGGAGACCCAGTACTTC
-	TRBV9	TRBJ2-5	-	CASSVGPGAEETQYF	TGTGCCAGCAGCGTAGGGCCCGGGGCGGAAGAGACCCAGTACTTC
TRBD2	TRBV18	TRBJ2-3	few	CASSPGLDPQYF	TGTGCCAGCTCACCGGGACTAGATCCGCAGTATTTT
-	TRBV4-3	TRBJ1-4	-	CASSQGVSPNEKLFF	TGCGCCAGCAGCCAGGGGGTCTCCCCTAATGAAAAACTGTTTTTT
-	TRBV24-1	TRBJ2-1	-	CATSDPSSGQFF	TGTGCCACCAGTGATCCGTCGAGTGGGCAGTTCTTC
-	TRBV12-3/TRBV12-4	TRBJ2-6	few	CASSLAVDIRGANVLTF	TGTGCCAGCAGTTTAGCCGTAGACATCCGCGGGGCCAACGTCCTGACTTTC
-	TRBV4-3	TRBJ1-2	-	CASSQGPASNYGYTF	TGCGCCAGCAGCCAAGGACCAGCGTCTAACTATGGCTACACCTTC
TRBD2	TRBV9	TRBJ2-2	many	CASSASPSGTYTGELFF	TGTGCCAGCAGCGCTTCTCCTAGCGGGACCTACACCGGGGAGCTGTTTTTT
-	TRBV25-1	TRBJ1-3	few	CASSDRSDFFGNTIYF	TGTGCCAGCAGTGACCGGAGCGACTTCTTTGGAAACACCATATATTTT
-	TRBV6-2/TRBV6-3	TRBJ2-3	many	CASSYTQGGADTQYF	TGTGCCAGCAGTTACACCCAGGGGGGTGCAGATACGCAGTATTTT
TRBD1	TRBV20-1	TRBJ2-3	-	CSANRGDTQYF	TGCAGTGCTAACAGGGGGGATACGCAGTATTTT
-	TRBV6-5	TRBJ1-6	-	CASSYSRHDNSPLHF	TGTGCCAGCAGTTACTCGCGGCACGATAATTCACCCCTCCACTTT
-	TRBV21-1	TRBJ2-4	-	CAKIPGPPLAKNIQYF	TGTGCCAAAATACCTGGACCCCCTCTAGCCAAAAACATTCAGTACTTC
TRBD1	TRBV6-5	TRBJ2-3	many	CASSYFHRGGTDTQYF	TGTGCCAGCAGTTACTTTCACAGGGGGGGCACAGATACGCAGTATTTT
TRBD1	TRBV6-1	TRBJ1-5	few	CASNPDGTGGSRQPQHF	TGTGCCAGCAACCCGGATGGGACAGGGGGCAGCCGGCAGCCCCAGCATTTT
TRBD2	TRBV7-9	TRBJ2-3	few	CASSVRDRRGKTDTQYF	TGTGCCAGCAGCGTAAGGGATCGGCGGGGGAAGACAGATACGCAGTATTTT
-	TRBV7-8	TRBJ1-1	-	CASSSDEAFF	TGTGCCAGCAGCTCAGATGAAGCTTTCTTT
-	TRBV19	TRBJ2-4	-	CASSASQGRGAKNIQYF	TGTGCCAGTAGTGCATCTCAGGGCAGGGGCGCCAAAAACATTCAGTACTTC
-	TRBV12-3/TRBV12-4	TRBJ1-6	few	CASAPWGQSPLHF	TGTGCCAGCGCCCCCTGGGGACAATCACCCCTCCACTTT
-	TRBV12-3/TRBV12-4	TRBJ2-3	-	CASGWQGEDTQYF	TGTGCCAGCGGGTGGCAGGGCGAGGATACGCAGTATTTT